The rows below give T cell receptor beta chains drawn from one sample of a study of CD8 T cells in cerebrospinal fluid in Alzheimer's disease. TCRdb reanalyzed the 10x single-cell sequencing reads and collapses them to one entry per CDR3 protein, without DNA. The sample table includes about 800 distinct CDR3 sequences. Sequenced sample: cerebrospinal fluid. The receptors come from a human donor with Parkinson's disease. Each CDR3 is given with its conserved first and last residue. Size tells how often a clone was seen (once, few, many) or the class of an expanded clone, and some rows leave it out.

V gene,clone size,J gene,CDR3 protein
TRBV7-8,medium-sized,TRBJ2-7,CASSLERYEQYF
TRBV27,medium-sized,TRBJ1-4,CASSFGGKGEKLFF
TRBV4-3,medium-sized,TRBJ2-5,CASSQDRGETQYF
TRBV2,medium-sized,TRBJ2-1,CASSVAGDDYNEQFF
TRBV29-1,medium-sized,TRBJ2-3,CSVEGGGDTQYF
TRBV4-1,medium-sized,TRBJ2-5,CASSPEGTETQYF
TRBV12-5,large,TRBJ2-1,CASGLGDRNNEQFF
TRBV6-2/TRBV6-3,large,TRBJ1-1,CASSQGTEAFF
TRBV4-3,medium-sized,TRBJ2-5,CASSQGWGSGETQYF
TRBV20-1,medium-sized,TRBJ1-1,CSASYRVDAAFF
TRBV20-1,medium-sized,TRBJ1-1,CSARDRPEAFF
TRBV3-1,medium-sized,TRBJ2-7,CASSQDGLAGGEQYF
TRBV20-1,medium-sized,TRBJ2-5,CSATTTGTSGRIQTQYF
TRBV3-2,medium-sized,TRBJ2-7,CASSQPPGPTSYEQYF
TRBV9,medium-sized,TRBJ2-7,CASSAYLGAEQYF
TRBV4-3,medium-sized,TRBJ1-6,CASSQESASPLHF
TRBV20-1,medium-sized,TRBJ2-5,CSALTWSQETQYF
TRBV9,medium-sized,TRBJ2-5,CASSVVGLAGGRETQYF
TRBV30,medium-sized,TRBJ1-2,CAWSVPVGQGASSAYGYTF
TRBV27,medium-sized,TRBJ2-7,CASRSRSSYEQYF
TRBV7-2,large,TRBJ1-4,CASSQTGVNEKLFF
TRBV6-2/TRBV6-3,medium-sized,TRBJ2-2,CASRPGEEDTGELFF
TRBV30,medium-sized,TRBJ1-5,CAWRGRGTGSQPQHF
TRBV19,-,TRBJ1-5,CASSIVGWDRGASSNQPQHF
TRBV27,medium-sized,TRBJ2-7,CASSLTLLSYEQYF
TRBV30,medium-sized,TRBJ2-7,CAWSPESGSSYEQYF
TRBV7-6,large,TRBJ1-3,CASSLGGSGNTIYF
TRBV10-2,large,TRBJ1-1,CASNAGGDPPSFF
TRBV27,medium-sized,TRBJ1-4,CATKFQGATNEKLFF
TRBV6-4,medium-sized,TRBJ2-2,CASSDGRGATGELFF
TRBV27,-,TRBJ2-5,CASRPGDLIQETQYF
TRBV27,large,TRBJ2-1,CASSLSFPSGNEQFF
TRBV6-5,medium-sized,TRBJ2-1,CASSYSTGLYNEQFF
TRBV20-1,medium-sized,TRBJ1-2,CSAQTQGVNYGYTF
TRBV14,medium-sized,TRBJ2-5,CASRMAGGQETQYF
TRBV20-1,large,TRBJ1-4,CSADGLTNEKLFF
TRBV20-1,medium-sized,TRBJ1-5,CSVRGTGGEINQPQHF
TRBV30,medium-sized,TRBJ1-6,CAWSVPTLNSPLHF
TRBV4-1,medium-sized,TRBJ2-1,CASSHRGLAVHNEQFF
TRBV7-2,large,TRBJ2-1,CASSFLAGGLYNEQFF
TRBV6-2/TRBV6-3,-,TRBJ2-7,CASSTVRGANLFYEQYF
TRBV5-1,-,TRBJ2-2,CASSLDSQLNTGELFF
TRBV20-1,medium-sized,TRBJ2-5,CSANKLSLAGHPQETQYF
TRBV7-2,medium-sized,TRBJ2-5,CASSWGPVLNGETQYF